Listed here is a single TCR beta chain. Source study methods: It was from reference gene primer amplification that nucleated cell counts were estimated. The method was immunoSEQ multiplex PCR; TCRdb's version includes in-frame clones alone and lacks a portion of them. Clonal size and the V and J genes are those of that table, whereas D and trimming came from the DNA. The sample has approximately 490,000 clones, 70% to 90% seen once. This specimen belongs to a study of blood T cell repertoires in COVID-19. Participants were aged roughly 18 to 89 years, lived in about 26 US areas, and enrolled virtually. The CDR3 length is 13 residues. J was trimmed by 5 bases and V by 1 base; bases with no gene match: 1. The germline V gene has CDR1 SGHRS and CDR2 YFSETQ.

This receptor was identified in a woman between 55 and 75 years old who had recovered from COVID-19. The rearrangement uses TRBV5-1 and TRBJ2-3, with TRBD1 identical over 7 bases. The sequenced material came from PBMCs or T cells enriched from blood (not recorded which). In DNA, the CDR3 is TGCGCCAGCAGCTTGCCAGGGGGAGATACGCAGTATTTT. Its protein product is CASSLPGGDTQYF.